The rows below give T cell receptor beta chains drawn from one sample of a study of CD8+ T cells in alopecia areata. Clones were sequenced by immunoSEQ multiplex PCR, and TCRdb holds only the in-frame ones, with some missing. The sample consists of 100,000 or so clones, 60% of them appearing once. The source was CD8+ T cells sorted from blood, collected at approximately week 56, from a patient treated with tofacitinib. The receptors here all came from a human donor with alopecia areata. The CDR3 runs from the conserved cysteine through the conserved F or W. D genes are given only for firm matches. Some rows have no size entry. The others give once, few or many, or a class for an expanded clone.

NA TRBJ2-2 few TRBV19 TGTGCCAGTAGTATAGCCGCCCTCCGGGAGCTGTTTTTT CASSIAALRELFF
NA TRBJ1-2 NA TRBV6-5 TGTGCCAGCACCAATACTCCGGGACTAGGCTATGGCTACACCTTC CASTNTPGLGYGYTF
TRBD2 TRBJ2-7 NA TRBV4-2 TGTGCCAGCAGAGGACTAGGATACGAGCAGTACTTC CASRGLGYEQYF
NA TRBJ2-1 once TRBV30 TGTGCCTGGATTAGTGGAACCTACAATGAGCAGTTCTTC CAWISGTYNEQFF
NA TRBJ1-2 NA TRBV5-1 TGCGCCAGCAGCTTGGGTCAGTGGAGTTATGGCTACACCTTC CASSLGQWSYGYTF
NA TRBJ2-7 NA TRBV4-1 TGCGCCAGCAGCCAAGATGTTGGAGGGGGGGTCGAGCAGTACTTC CASSQDVGGGVEQYF
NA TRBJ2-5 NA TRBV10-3 TGTGCCATCCGTGGGGCTATCGGGACCTCCTGGGATGAGACCCAGTACTTC CAIRGAIGTSWDETQYF
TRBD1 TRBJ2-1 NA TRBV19 TGTGCCAGTAGTTTGGGACAGGGCGATGAGCAGTTCTTC CASSLGQGDEQFF
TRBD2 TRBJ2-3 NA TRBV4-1 TGCGCCAGCAGCCATCCAGCGGGGGGGCCGGGATCTAGCACAGATACGCAGTATTTT CASSHPAGGPGSSTDTQYF
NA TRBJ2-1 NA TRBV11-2 TGTGCCAGCAGCTTAGCGGTATTCGTCTACAATGAGCAGTTCTTC CASSLAVFVYNEQFF
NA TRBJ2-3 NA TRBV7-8 TGTGCCAGCAGCTCCAGGGGCGAAAGTATCCCGGATACGCAGTATTTT CASSSRGESIPDTQYF
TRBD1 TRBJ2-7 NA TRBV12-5 TGTGCTAGCGGTAAGGGACAGGGAGCCGGCGACGAGCAGTACTTC CASGKGQGAGDEQYF
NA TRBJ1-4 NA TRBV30 TGTGCCAGCGGGGCCTACGACAATGAAAAACTGTTTTTT CASGAYDNEKLFF
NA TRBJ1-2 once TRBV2 TGTGCCAGCAGGGAGTCGAGGCATGGCTACACCTTC CASRESRHGYTF